Listed here are 6 T cell receptor beta chains from one sample, sequenced in a study of blood T cell repertoires in COVID-19. TCRdb's copy holds only in-frame clones and misses some; the assay was immunoSEQ multiplex PCR. The sample holds more than 200,000 clones, around 86% seen once. The sequenced sample was peripheral blood. The receptors derive from a man aged 50 to 60 with acute or convalescent COVID-19.

This rearrangement joins TRBV6-6 to TRBJ1-1; 7 positions agree with TRBD1. The V gene end was trimmed by 5 bases and the J gene end by 8 bases; junction bases not matched to a gene: 11. The CDR3 is made up of 14 amino acids. Germline loops: CDR1 MNHNY, CDR2 SVGAGI (reference sequence). As DNA, the CDR3 is TGTGCCAGCAGTAGACGACAGGGCGGAGGGGAAGCTTTCTTT. Protein product: CASSRRQGGGEAFF.

The gene calls are TRBV5-4 and TRBJ1-1, with D possibly matching TRBD1 (5 bases). CDR1 is SGHNT, CDR2 YYREEE, per germline (reference sequence). V was shortened by 3 bases and J by 4 bases, with 19 bases between the two germline ends. This CDR3 spans 16 amino acids. In DNA, the CDR3 is TGTGCCAGCAGCTCCCGGGCGGGGGTGCGGGGCACTGAAGCTTTCTTT. Translated: CASSSRAGVRGTEAFF.

The chain joins TRBV5-1 to TRBJ1-2; possible D gene TRBD1, 6 bases. Germline-derived CDR1 and CDR2 are SGHRS and YFSETQ. The CDR3 has 14 amino acids. Between the trimmed V and J ends, which lost 1 base and 7 bases, there was a span of 14 bases. CDR3 coding DNA: TGCGCCAGCAGCTTGTTAGGGGGGGCCAGTGGCTACACCTTC. It encodes CASSLLGGASGYTF.

V is TRBV19 and J is TRBJ1-5; unclear D gene. Germline loops: CDR1 LNHDA, CDR2 SQIVND (reference sequence). Trimming shortened V by 5 bases and J by 2 bases, and 7 bases separated the two germline ends. CDR3 length equals 13 residues. The CDR3 sequence: CASSGRGNQPQHF. CDR3 DNA: TGTGCCAGTAGTGGTCGGGGCAATCAGCCCCAGCATTTT.

The chain's CDR3 is CASSTGDMGYTEAFF. DNA for the CDR3: TGTGCCAGCTCAACAGGGGACATGGGGTACACTGAAGCTTTCTTT. The chain employs TRBV18 and TRBJ1-1, with 7 bases that match TRBD1. V lost 5 bases and J lost 3; bases outside the gene matches: 9. CDR3 size: 15 residues. The V gene's germline CDR1 is KGHSH and CDR2 LQKENI.

The rearrangement joins TRBV19 to TRBJ1-2; 7 bases agree with TRBD1. This CDR3 region has 12 residues. The ends lost 4 bases at V and 6 bases at J; junction bases unmatched: 2. From germline, CDR1 is LNHDA and CDR2 SQIVND (reference sequence). The CDR3 nucleotides read TGTGCCAGTAGTACAGGGACAGATGGCTACACCTTC. It codes for CASSTGTDGYTF. Full variable domain (missing parts from reference TRBV19 and TRBJ1-2): DGGITQSPKYLFRKEGQNVTLSCEQNLNHDAMYWYRQDPGQGLRLIYYSQIVNDFQKGDIAEGYSVSREKKESFPLTVTSAQKNPTAFYLCASSTGTDGYTFGSGTRLTVV.